This T cell receptor beta chain was captured by sequencing in a study of T cell changes during pregnancy in multiple sclerosis. Only in-frame clones appear in the TCRdb table, and some are missing; sequencing was by immunoSEQ multiplex PCR. The data contain approximately 85,000 clones, approximately 90% of them singletons. The CDR3 has 15 amino acids. Looked up from germline, CDR1 is KGHSH and CDR2 is LQKENI. V lost 5 bases, J lost 3 bases, and 16 bases lay in between. This receptor was obtained from a female donor with multiple sclerosis, enrolled in a pregnancy study. The chain carries TRBV18 and TRBJ1-2; D not resolved. Specimen: peripheral blood, collected in the first trimester of pregnancy. The CDR3 sequence: CASSAQGRTDYGYTF. In DNA form, the CDR3 reads TGTGCCAGCTCAGCTCAAGGACGGACTGACTATGGCTACACCTTC.